These T cell receptor beta chains were read from a single sample in a study of identical twins. In TCRdb, the 5' RACE reads were re-called with MiXCR into one record per CDR3 protein. The data hold 540,000 or so distinct CDR3 sequences, with about a fifth observed a single time. This same sample was also part of a study on yellow fever vaccine responses in identical twins.

The sequenced sample was CD4+ T cells sorted from blood. The receptors derive from a woman between 18 and 29 years old in good health. Each CDR3 is given with its conserved first and last residue. Each record gives: J gene, V gene, clone size, D gene, CDR3 protein, CDR3 DNA. A D gene is named only where the DNA matches it firmly. Clone size is stated in some rows and not others, as once, few, many or a class when expanded.

J: TRBJ2-1
V: TRBV23-1
size: .
D: .
CDR3: CASSSRQDIYNEQFF
DNA: TGCGCCAGCAGTTCCCGACAAGACATCTACAATGAGCAGTTCTTC

J: TRBJ2-3
V: TRBV4-2
size: .
D: .
CDR3: CASSQERYGTDTQYF
DNA: TGTGCCAGCAGCCAAGAGAGGTACGGCACAGATACGCAGTATTTT

J: TRBJ2-1
V: TRBV20-1
size: few
D: TRBD2
CDR3: CSADGLAGQTYNEQFF
DNA: TGCAGTGCCGATGGACTAGCGGGACAGACCTACAATGAGCAGTTCTTC

J: TRBJ1-1
V: TRBV12-3/TRBV12-4
size: few
D: .
CDR3: CASSFARRGTEAFF
DNA: TGTGCCAGCAGTTTTGCGCGTCGCGGCACTGAAGCTTTCTTT

J: TRBJ2-1
V: TRBV29-1
size: .
D: TRBD1
CDR3: CSAGRDSSYNEQFF
DNA: TGCAGCGCTGGCCGGGACAGCTCCTACAATGAGCAGTTCTTC

J: TRBJ2-3
V: TRBV12-3/TRBV12-4
size: few
D: TRBD2
CDR3: CASNRDYTDTQYF
DNA: TGTGCCAGCAATCGGGACTACACAGATACGCAGTATTTT

J: TRBJ2-5
V: TRBV4-2
size: many
D: TRBD1
CDR3: CASSQAGTGEETQYF
DNA: TGTGCCAGCAGCCAAGCCGGGACAGGGGAAGAGACCCAGTACTTC

J: TRBJ1-6
V: TRBV2
size: .
D: .
CDR3: CASGGTYNSPLHF
DNA: TGTGCCAGCGGGGGAACCTATAATTCACCCCTCCACTTT

J: TRBJ2-7
V: TRBV7-2
size: .
D: TRBD1
CDR3: CASSLVGQGGGYEQYF
DNA: TGTGCCAGCAGCTTAGTAGGACAGGGTGGCGGGTACGAGCAGTACTTC

J: TRBJ2-1
V: TRBV6-5
size: few
D: TRBD1
CDR3: CASSYSGQGAIYYNEQFF
DNA: TGTGCCAGCAGTTACTCGGGACAGGGGGCTATCTACTACAATGAGCAGTTCTTC

J: TRBJ2-2
V: TRBV6-4
size: .
D: .
CDR3: CASSAIAEANTGELFF
DNA: TGTGCCAGCAGTGCTATAGCGGAGGCGAACACCGGGGAGCTGTTTTTT

J: TRBJ1-4
V: TRBV7-9
size: .
D: .
CDR3: CASSLVRGSAPNEKLFF
DNA: TGTGCCAGCAGCTTAGTTCGTGGCAGCGCACCTAATGAAAAACTGTTTTTT

J: TRBJ2-2
V: TRBV3-1
size: .
D: .
CDR3: CASSREAVNTGELFF
DNA: TGTGCCAGCAGCCGAGAAGCCGTTAACACCGGGGAGCTGTTTTTT

J: TRBJ2-3
V: TRBV9
size: few
D: .
CDR3: CASSVLDQIPTDTQYF
DNA: TGTGCCAGCAGCGTACTGGATCAAATCCCCACAGATACGCAGTATTTT

J: TRBJ2-5
V: TRBV12-3/TRBV12-4
size: few
D: .
CDR3: CASSVGGSETQYF
DNA: TGTGCCAGCAGCGTGGGGGGAAGCGAGACCCAGTACTTC

J: TRBJ2-1
V: TRBV3-1
size: .
D: .
CDR3: CASSHRGVATYNEQFF
DNA: TGTGCCAGCAGCCACCGGGGAGTAGCGACCTACAATGAGCAGTTCTTC

J: TRBJ2-5
V: TRBV5-1
size: many
D: TRBD2
CDR3: CASSSPGLAGETQYF
DNA: TGCGCCAGCAGCTCGCCGGGACTAGCGGGAGAGACCCAGTACTTC

J: TRBJ2-1
V: TRBV7-7
size: .
D: TRBD2
CDR3: CASSPIAGLYNEQFF
DNA: TGTGCCAGCAGCCCTATAGCGGGCCTGTACAATGAGCAGTTCTTC

J: TRBJ1-5
V: TRBV10-3
size: few
D: .
CDR3: CAIKADSGNQPQHF
DNA: TGTGCCATCAAGGCGGATTCGGGAAATCAGCCCCAGCATTTT

J: TRBJ1-1
V: TRBV6-4
size: many
D: .
CDR3: CASSVEGNTEAFF
DNA: TGTGCCAGCAGTGTGGAGGGGAACACTGAAGCTTTCTTT

J: TRBJ1-2
V: TRBV20-1
size: .
D: .
CDR3: CSASGATGNYGYTF
DNA: TGCAGTGCTAGTGGGGCGACAGGCAACTATGGCTACACCTTC

J: TRBJ2-5
V: TRBV15
size: .
D: .
CDR3: CAISIQRQETQYF
DNA: TGTGCCATCAGTATCCAGAGACAAGAGACCCAGTACTTC

J: TRBJ2-6
V: TRBV6-2/TRBV6-3
size: many
D: .
CDR3: CASSGYSGANVLTF
DNA: TGTGCCAGCAGTGGCTATTCTGGGGCCAACGTCCTGACTTTC

J: TRBJ2-3
V: TRBV6-1
size: .
D: TRBD2
CDR3: CASRSYGSGASTDTQYF
DNA: TGTGCCAGCAGGTCTTACGGCAGCGGGGCAAGCACAGATACGCAGTATTTT